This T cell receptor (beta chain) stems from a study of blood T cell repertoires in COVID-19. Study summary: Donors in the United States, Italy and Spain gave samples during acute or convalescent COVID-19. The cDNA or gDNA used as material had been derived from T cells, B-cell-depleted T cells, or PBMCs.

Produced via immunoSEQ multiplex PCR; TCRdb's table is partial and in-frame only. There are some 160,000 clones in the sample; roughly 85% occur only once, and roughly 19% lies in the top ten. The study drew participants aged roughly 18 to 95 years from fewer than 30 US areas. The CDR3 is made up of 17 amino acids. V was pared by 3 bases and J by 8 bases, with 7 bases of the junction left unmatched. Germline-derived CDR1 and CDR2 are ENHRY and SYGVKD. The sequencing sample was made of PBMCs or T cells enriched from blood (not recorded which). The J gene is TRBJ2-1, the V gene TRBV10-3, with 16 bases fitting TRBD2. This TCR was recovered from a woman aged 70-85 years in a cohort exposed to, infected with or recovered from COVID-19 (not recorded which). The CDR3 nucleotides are TGTGCCATCAGTGAACCTGGGACTAGCGGGAGGGCCGATGAGCAGTTCTTC. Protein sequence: CAISEPGTSGRADEQFF.